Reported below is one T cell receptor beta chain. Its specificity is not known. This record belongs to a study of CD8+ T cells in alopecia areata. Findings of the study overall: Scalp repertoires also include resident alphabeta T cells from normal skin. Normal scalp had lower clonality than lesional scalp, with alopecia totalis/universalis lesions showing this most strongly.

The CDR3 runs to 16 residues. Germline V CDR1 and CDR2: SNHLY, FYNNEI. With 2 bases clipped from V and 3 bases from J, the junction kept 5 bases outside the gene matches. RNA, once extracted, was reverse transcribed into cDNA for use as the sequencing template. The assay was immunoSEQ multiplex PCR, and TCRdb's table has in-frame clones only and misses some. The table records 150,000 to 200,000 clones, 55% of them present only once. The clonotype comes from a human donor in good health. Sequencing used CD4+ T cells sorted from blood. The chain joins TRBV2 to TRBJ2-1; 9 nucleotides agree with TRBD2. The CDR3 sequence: CASSERLAGFYNEQFF. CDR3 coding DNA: TGTGCCAGCAGTGAAAGGCTAGCGGGATTCTACAATGAGCAGTTCTTC.